Listed below are T cell receptor beta chains from one sample, sequenced in a study of T cells in Graves' hyperthyroidism and ophthalmopathy. TCRdb reprocessed the multiplex PCR reads via MiXCR and lists one record per CDR3 protein. This table has approximately 870,000 distinct CDR3 sequences, 35% to 45% appearing once. Source material: blood. The receptor source for this set is a man in his late teens or twenties with Graves' hyperthyroidism. Both conserved end residues are part of each CDR3. D genes are given only for firm matches. A row's size may be missing; if present it is once, few, many or a size class.

d_call	v_call	j_call	clone_size	cdr3_aa	cdr3_nt
TRBD1	TRBV19	TRBJ1-6	.	CASRGTEANSPLHF	TGTGCCAGTAGGGGGACAGAGGCTAATTCACCCCTCCACTTT
.	TRBV5-1	TRBJ1-3	many	CASSLGGPSGNTIYF	TGCGCCAGCAGCTTGGGAGGGCCCTCTGGAAACACCATATATTTT
.	TRBV7-9	TRBJ1-1	.	CASSLEAGTNTEAFF	TGTGCCAGCAGCTTAGAGGCGGGAACGAACACTGAAGCTTTCTTT
TRBD1	TRBV4-1	TRBJ1-1	.	CASSTRDRSEAFF	TGCGCCAGCAGCACTCGGGACAGGTCTGAAGCTTTCTTT
.	TRBV4-1	TRBJ2-7	few	CASSHQMVSEQYF	TGCGCCAGCAGCCATCAGATGGTCTCCGAGCAGTACTTC
TRBD1	TRBV9	TRBJ1-1	.	CASSLETGGKAFF	TGTGCCAGCAGTTTGGAGACAGGGGGCAAAGCTTTCTTT
TRBD2	TRBV2	TRBJ2-5	few	CASSRSLAGVETQYF	TGTGCCAGCAGCCGCTCCCTAGCGGGGGTAGAGACCCAGTACTTC
.	TRBV19	TRBJ1-6	few	CASSRGGSANNSPLHF	TGTGCCAGTAGCCGGGGGGGGTCCGCTAATAATTCACCCCTCCACTTT
.	TRBV12-3/TRBV12-4	TRBJ2-2	.	CASKLGGELFF	TGTGCCAGCAAGCTGGGGGGGGAGCTGTTTTTT
.	TRBV2	TRBJ2-7	once	CASSEVGVSYEQYF	TGTGCCAGCAGTGAAGTGGGAGTTTCCTACGAGCAGTACTTC
.	TRBV6-6	TRBJ1-1	.	CASSYLRTENTEAFF	TGTGCCAGCAGTTACCTCAGGACAGAGAACACTGAAGCTTTCTTT
.	TRBV2	TRBJ1-5	.	CASSEVQGGNQPRHF	TGTGCCAGCAGTGAAGTACAGGGAGGCAATCAGCCCCGGCATTTT
.	TRBV29-1	TRBJ2-5	.	CSVGDRVGSQETQYF	TGCAGCGTTGGAGACAGGGTCGGGAGTCAGGAGACCCAGTACTTC
.	TRBV20-1	TRBJ1-6	many	CSARGQGVSPLHF	TGCAGTGCTAGGGGCCAGGGAGTTTCACCCCTCCACTTT
TRBD1	TRBV10-3	TRBJ2-5	many	CAISESILMGQAETQYF	TGTGCCATCAGTGAGTCTATTCTTATGGGACAGGCGGAGACCCAGTACTTC
TRBD1	TRBV7-8	TRBJ2-7	many	CASSLGTGGPSEQYF	TGTGCCAGCAGCTTAGGAACAGGGGGACCGTCCGAGCAGTACTTC
TRBD2	TRBV25-1	TRBJ2-7	.	CACSVALAGGSYEQYF	TGTGCCTGCAGCGTTGCACTAGCGGGAGGGTCCTACGAGCAGTACTTC
.	TRBV25-1	TRBJ1-1	.	CTSRPRQTNTEAFF	TGTACCAGCAGACCCAGACAGACGAACACTGAAGCTTTCTTT
.	TRBV29-1	TRBJ1-2	many	CSVEAYRVGNYGYTF	TGCAGCGTTGAAGCATACAGGGTTGGTAACTATGGCTACACCTTC
TRBD1	TRBV2	TRBJ1-5	.	CASSSRAGGYSNQPQHF	TGTGCCAGCAGCTCCAGGGCAGGGGGATATAGCAATCAGCCCCAGCATTTT
.	TRBV10-3	TRBJ2-5	few	CASKTPGEDETQYF	TGTGCCAGCAAAACTCCAGGGGAGGACGAGACCCAGTACTTC
.	TRBV13	TRBJ1-1	.	CASRWGPYTEAFF	TGTGCCAGCCGCTGGGGACCCTACACTGAAGCTTTCTTT
.	TRBV2	TRBJ1-4	many	CASRPGGRLEKLFF	TGTGCCAGCAGGCCAGGAGGGCGGTTAGAAAAACTGTTTTTT
.	TRBV2	TRBJ1-5	many	CASSRQGTEKF	TGTGCCAGCAGTAGGCAGGGAACGGAGAAATTT
.	TRBV10-3	TRBJ2-2	.	CASSQGFRLANTGELFF	TGTGCCAGCAGCCAGGGATTCAGGCTAGCGAACACCGGGGAGCTGTTTTTT
TRBD1	TRBV15	TRBJ2-7	.	CATSSEGTGIYEQYF	TGTGCCACCAGCTCGGAGGGGACAGGGATTTACGAGCAGTACTTC
.	TRBV14	TRBJ2-2	many	CASSQDLDGELFF	TGTGCCAGCAGCCAAGATCTGGACGGGGAGCTGTTTTTT
.	TRBV29-1	TRBJ1-2	many	CSLRPPGGAGYTF	TGCAGCCTCCGACCCCCGGGGGGCGCGGGCTACACCTTC
TRBD1	TRBV12-3/TRBV12-4	TRBJ1-2	many	CASSLVPGGVYGYTF	TGTGCCAGCAGTTTAGTCCCAGGGGGAGTCTATGGCTACACCTTC
TRBD1	TRBV7-3	TRBJ1-6	few	CASSPGGRNSPLHF	TGTGCCAGCAGCCCAGGGGGTAGAAATTCACCCCTCCACTTT
.	TRBV7-2	TRBJ2-5	.	CASGLGPAGQETQYF	TGTGCCAGCGGCTTAGGACCGGCAGGGCAAGAGACCCAGTACTTC
.	TRBV6-6	TRBJ1-2	.	CASSVGGPPNYDYGYTF	TGTGCCAGCAGTGTGGGAGGGCCTCCGAATTACGACTATGGCTACACCTTC
.	TRBV7-8	TRBJ2-5	many	CASRPGGEEETQYF	TGTGCCAGCAGGCCCGGGGGAGAGGAAGAGACCCAGTACTTC
TRBD1	TRBV7-2	TRBJ2-5	once	CASSHARGQETQYF	TGTGCCAGCAGCCATGCCAGGGGGCAAGAGACCCAGTACTTC
TRBD1	TRBV6-6	TRBJ1-1	few	CASSKSRDRNTEAFF	TGTGCCAGCAGTAAGTCCCGGGACAGGAACACTGAAGCTTTCTTT
.	TRBV2	TRBJ1-1	.	CASSTSHGAGLAEAFF	TGTGCCAGCTCGACTTCCCACGGGGCAGGGTTGGCTGAAGCTTTCTTT
.	TRBV19	TRBJ2-5	.	CASTTSRQQETQYF	TGTGCCAGTACCACCTCGCGACAGCAAGAGACCCAGTACTTC
.	TRBV2	TRBJ1-1	few	CASSEAGGAGTEAFF	TGTGCCAGCAGTGAAGCAGGGGGGGCCGGAACTGAAGCTTTCTTT
.	TRBV12-3/TRBV12-4	TRBJ1-5	.	CASSLYGSGNQPQHF	TGTGCCAGCAGTTTATATGGCAGCGGCAATCAGCCCCAGCATTTT
TRBD1	TRBV10-3	TRBJ1-1	.	CASSVGTGFEAFF	TGTGCCAGCAGTGTCGGGACAGGTTTTGAAGCTTTCTTT
TRBD2	TRBV5-1	TRBJ2-5	.	CASSLGSLAGGETQYF	TGCGCCAGCAGCTTGGGATCCCTAGCGGGGGGAGAGACCCAGTACTTC
.	TRBV9	TRBJ1-1	.	CASSQGRQPEAFF	TGTGCCAGCAGCCAAGGCCGACAGCCTGAAGCTTTCTTT
TRBD1	TRBV7-9	TRBJ1-4	many	CASSHDRDRGEKLFF	TGTGCCAGCAGCCACGACAGGGATAGAGGTGAAAAACTGTTTTTT
TRBD1	TRBV7-8	TRBJ2-6	.	CASRPGQGFLGANVLTF	TGTGCCAGCAGACCGGGACAGGGGTTTCTTGGGGCCAACGTCCTGACTTTC
TRBD2	TRBV9	TRBJ2-7	.	CASSEVAGVYDEQYF	TGTGCCAGCAGCGAGGTAGCGGGAGTGTACGACGAGCAGTACTTC
TRBD1	TRBV2	TRBJ1-2	.	CASSPVVDWGTQGDYGYTF	TGTGCCAGCAGTCCCGTGGTCGATTGGGGGACACAGGGGGACTATGGCTACACCTTC
TRBD1	TRBV7-8	TRBJ1-2	.	CASSQDHRGPYGYTF	TGTGCCAGCAGCCAAGATCACAGGGGCCCGTATGGCTACACCTTC
.	TRBV7-6	TRBJ2-7	few	CASGVIQGGEQYF	TGTGCCAGTGGTGTTATTCAGGGTGGGGAGCAGTACTTC
TRBD1	TRBV2	TRBJ1-3	.	CASRTGYVGYGNTIYF	TGTGCCAGCAGGACAGGGTACGTTGGCTATGGAAACACCATATATTTT
.	TRBV2	TRBJ2-7	many	CASSELGGEQYF	TGTGCCAGCAGTGAACTCGGGGGCGAGCAGTACTTC
TRBD2	TRBV9	TRBJ2-1	.	CASSVDPGTSGEQFF	TGTGCCAGCAGCGTGGACCCCGGGACTAGTGGAGAGCAGTTCTTC
TRBD1	TRBV7-9	TRBJ1-5	many	CASSLTGGINQPQHF	TGTGCCAGCAGCCTGACAGGGGGGATCAATCAGCCCCAGCATTTT
.	TRBV7-8	TRBJ1-3	many	CASSLAIGNTIYF	TGTGCCAGCAGCTTAGCGATCGGAAACACCATATATTTT
.	TRBV7-8	TRBJ1-5	many	CASSWARTGSQPQHF	TGTGCCAGCAGCTGGGCGCGCACAGGGAGTCAGCCCCAGCATTTT
.	TRBV7-2	TRBJ1-6	.	CASSQEGVENSPLHF	TGTGCCAGCAGCCAAGAGGGCGTCGAAAATTCACCCCTCCACTTT